The next 3 T cell receptor beta chains were all read from a single sample in a study of low-dose radiotherapy and immunotherapy resistance in tumors. TRAV and TRBV primers primed cDNA for both TCRalpha and TCRbeta. TCR amplification involved approximately 20 PCR cycles with a constant-region primer and V-primer adapter. TCRdb called the reads again in MiXCR, with one record for every CDR3 protein. The repertoire includes 60,000 or so distinct CDR3 sequences, roughly 29% of them detected once, and 5.5% to 8.5% sits in the top ten. Regarding time point: before trial treatment. The sequenced sample was PBMCs, obtained before treatment. All receptors come from a male donor with rectosigmoid adenocarcinoma.

Only a few counts were recorded for this clonotype. This likely traces to a read error, being one base from a far larger clone. This sequence joins TRBV2 and TRBJ2-1; no reliable D call. Germline CDR1 reads SNHLY; CDR2 reads FYNNEI. The CDR3 is 12 amino acids. V shed 3 bases and J shed 10 bases, with 10 bases lying between them. CDR3 sequence reads: CASSDDGYEQFF. CDR3 coding DNA: TGTGCCAGCAGTGACGACGGCTACGAGCAGTTCTTC.

This clonotype has a single count. With a far larger clone one base away, a read error is the likely cause. The CDR3 reads CTSSQDSSRANTEAFF. DNA of the CDR3: TGCACCAGCAGCCAAGATTCCAGCAGGGCGAACACTGAAGCTTTCTTT. This chain connects TRBV4-3 to TRBJ1-1; D may be TRBD1 (5 bases). CDR3 length: 16 amino acids. From germline, CDR1 is LGHNA and CDR2 YSLEER.

In this sample, this clonotype turned up many times. DNA of the CDR3: TGCGCCAGCAGCCAAGGACTAGCGGGAGGATTTGGCACCGGGGAGCTGTTTTTT. It is translated as CASSQGLAGGFGTGELFF. This chain joins TRBV4-1 and TRBJ2-2; 13 bases match TRBD2. Germline V gives CDR1 MGHRA, CDR2 YSYEKL. V lost 1 base, J lost 4 bases, and 6 bases stayed unmatched. This CDR3 spans 18 amino acids.